This paragraph covers one TCR beta chain sequence. The target of this receptor is not known. No base quality values were provided; no much bigger clone lies one nucleotide off. Genomic DNA was isolated from the sorted cells so that the TCRbeta CDR3 region could be sequenced. The immunoSEQ Assay was used for sequencing of TCRbeta CDR3 regions. The clones in this table, taken by TCRdb from immuneACCESS, are in-frame only. Not every clone is retained; where verified, under half of the shortfall comes from an unresolved V gene, and the cause of the rest is unknown. In all, the sample holds 120,000 or so clones, and 93% of those were seen once. The ten largest clones capture over 0.15% of the sample. The data stem from a study of OX40 agonist ivuxolimab in advanced cancers. About the full investigation: The costimulatory receptor OX40 (CD134) was targeted by ivuxolimab, a fully human IgG2 agonistic monoclonal antibody. Intravenous ivuxolimab was administered to patients every 2 weeks at six dose levels: 0.01, 0.1, 0.3, 1.5, 3 and 10 mg/kg. Of the 50 to 55 dose-escalation patients, hepatocellular carcinoma was present in about 20, melanoma in approximately 15, renal cell carcinoma in 9 and head and neck cancer in 9. In the dose-escalation cohort, nearly 85% of patients were male, and the mean age was around 60 years with a range of about 20 to 90. Patients were allowed to have had prior anti-PD-1, anti-PD-L1 or anti-CTLA-4 therapy, and approximately 37% of the dose-escalation patients had been treated with checkpoint inhibitors. Partial responses occurred in three dose-escalation patients: two with cutaneous melanoma and one with hepatocellular carcinoma. The purpose of peripheral TCRbeta sequencing was to test whether ivuxolimab changed TCR sequence diversity and led to clonal T-cell expansion. The paper describes the monotherapy dose-escalation part (N of about 47 patients) of the phase I trial of ivuxolimab. Here is what the overall study found, with its caveats: After ivuxolimab, CD8+ T cells had more expanded clones than CD4+ T cells on average. Low levels of normalized T-cell clonal expansion were also shown by some nonresponding patients. The antigen specificity of the peripheral T cells that underwent clonal expansion was not determined. Clonal expansion of both CD4+ and CD8+ blood T cells was observed from baseline to week 6 at doses 0.1 to 3.0 mg/kg. In the 0.1-3.0 mg/kg groups, partial responders had among the lowest normalized peripheral clonal expansion, particularly in CD8+ T cells.

The V and J ends are trimmed by 0 bases and 6 bases, leaving 12 bases between them. CDR1 and CDR2 are drawn from the germline V gene: SGHTA, FQGNSA. Reading from cysteine to phenylalanine, the CDR3 counts 14 amino acids. Kept here is only the CDR3 DNA, which spans 42 bases and is read in frame from base 1. The trial excluded patients who had a history of autoimmune disease or who were on systemic immunosuppression. Peripheral blood for TCR sequencing was collected from all dose cohorts at baseline, on cycle 4 day 1, and on cycle 7 day 1. The samples were drawn from a first-in-human, open-label, multicenter phase I dose-escalation trial of ivuxolimab. The trial enrolled adults with locally advanced or metastatic head and neck squamous cell, hepatocellular, melanoma or renal cell carcinoma. Before TCR sequencing, CD4+ T cells and CD8+ T cells were sorted from peripheral blood as separate populations.

The sequencing here drew on CD4+ or CD8+ T cells sorted from blood, taken in a trial of the OX40 agonist ivuxolimab. The source is an adult with an advanced solid tumor such as melanoma, head and neck, liver or kidney cancer. Rearrangement joined TRBV7-2 to TRBJ2-7; TRBD1 is possibly the D segment (6 matching bases). The CDR3 amino acid sequence is: CASSLALQGGEQYF. DNA sequence: TGTGCCAGCAGCTTAGCTTTACAAGGGGGCGAGCAGTACTTC. With all but the CDR3 taken from the reference TRBV7-2 and TRBJ2-7 genes, the full variable domain is: GAGVSQSPSNKVTEKGKDVELRCDPISGHTALYWYRQSLGQGLEFLIYFQGNSAPDKSGLPSDRFSAERTGGSVSTLTIQRTQQEDSAVYLCASSLALQGGEQYFGPGTRLTVT.